A selection of T cell receptor beta chains follows, all from one sample in a study of Graves' ophthalmopathy and Graves' hyperthyroidism. TCRdb analysed the multiplex PCR reads with MiXCR anew, one entry per CDR3 protein. The repertoire has 500,000 to 800,000 distinct CDR3 sequences, under 50% of them found once; the top ten carry more than 2.5%. Sequencing was carried out using peripheral blood. The receptors here all came from an adult man with Graves' ophthalmopathy. Both conserved end residues are part of each CDR3. The D gene is left open where the match is weak. A row's size may be missing; if present it is once, few, many or a size class.

TRBJ2-6	-	few	TRBV7-8	17	TGTGCCAGCAGCCAAGGGGACGGGCCCTCTGGGGCCAACGTCCTGACTTTC	CASSQGDGPSGANVLTF
TRBJ1-2	TRBD1	few	TRBV9	16	TGTGCCAGCAGCTCAACAGGGGGCCTACACCTTTATGGCTACACCTTC	CASSSTGGLHLYGYTF
TRBJ2-7	-	many	TRBV7-3	12	TGTGCCAAAAGCCCGAGCCCCTACGAGCAGTACTTC	CAKSPSPYEQYF
TRBJ1-1	-	-	TRBV29-1	12	TGCAGCTTTTGGGCTTGGGCTTCTGAAGCTTTCTTT	CSFWAWASEAFF
TRBJ2-5	TRBD2	-	TRBV20-1	15	TGCAGTGCTTGGACCGGGACTAGCCCCCAAGAGACCCAGTACTTC	CSAWTGTSPQETQYF
TRBJ2-5	-	-	TRBV20-1	12	TGCAGTACCGGGCTAGCCGATGAGACCCAGTACTTC	CSTGLADETQYF
TRBJ2-6	-	many	TRBV2	15	TGTGCCAGCAGTGAAGAGGGATCTGGGGCCAACGTCCTGACTTTC	CASSEEGSGANVLTF
TRBJ1-3	-	many	TRBV20-1	14	TGCAGTGCTCGAGAGACAAATGACCAAAACACCATATATTTT	CSARETNDQNTIYF
TRBJ2-5	-	-	TRBV20-1	14	TGCAGTGCTAGAGATTGGAGGGACCAAGAGACCCAGTACTTC	CSARDWRDQETQYF
TRBJ2-1	-	once	TRBV11-1	15	TGTGCCAGCAGCGTGGGGTCGGGGGAGTGGAATGAGCAGTTCTTC	CASSVGSGEWNEQFF
TRBJ2-7	-	-	TRBV6-6	12	TGTGCCAGCTCCCAGTTGCTGGGGGAGCAGTACTTC	CASSQLLGEQYF
TRBJ1-6	-	few	TRBV3-1	16	TGTGCCAGCAGATTGGACAGCTCGCGCTATAATTCACCCCTCCACTTT	CASRLDSSRYNSPLHF
TRBJ2-5	TRBD2	-	TRBV19	14	TGTGCCAGTAGTATAGGGACTAGCTGGGAGACCCAGTACTTC	CASSIGTSWETQYF
TRBJ1-5	-	-	TRBV15	13	TGTGCCACCAGCAGGGACCAGGGTCAGCCCCAGCATTTT	CATSRDQGQPQHF
TRBJ2-7	TRBD2	few	TRBV20-1	15	TGCAGTGCTAGAGTGGGTCGGGGCGGGAGTTACGAGCAGTACTTC	CSARVGRGGSYEQYF
TRBJ2-2	TRBD2	many	TRBV24-1	16	TGTGCCACCAGTGACCCCGGCGGTAGCGGGACCGGGGAGCTGTTTTTT	CATSDPGGSGTGELFF
TRBJ1-1	-	many	TRBV12-3/TRBV12-4	15	TGTGCCAGCAGTTTCTCGGCAACAATGAACACTGAAGCTTTCTTT	CASSFSATMNTEAFF
TRBJ2-7	-	once	TRBV7-8	14	TGTGCCAGCGTTCGTCTCAGGGACTCCTACGAGCAGTACTTC	CASVRLRDSYEQYF
TRBJ1-1	-	-	TRBV14	14	TGTGCCAGCAGTTCCCCTACAGGGTTGGAGGGAGCTTTCTTT	CASSSPTGLEGAFF
TRBJ1-3	-	-	TRBV6-1	18	TGTGCCAGCAGCCAAGCGTGGGGAACCATAGCATCTGGAAACACCATATATTTT	CASSQAWGTIASGNTIYF
TRBJ2-5	TRBD1	many	TRBV9	14	TGTGCCAGCAGCTTCCGGACAGGGGAAGAGACCCAGTACTTC	CASSFRTGEETQYF
TRBJ1-2	-	-	TRBV7-8	15	TGTGCCAGCAGCTCCCGAAGCGGGACACGGTTGGGCTACACCTTC	CASSSRSGTRLGYTF
TRBJ1-6	-	few	TRBV7-9	14	TGTGCCAGCAGCTTAGTGGCCAAGAATTCACCCCTCCACTTT	CASSLVAKNSPLHF
TRBJ1-2	TRBD1	-	TRBV10-3	14	TGTGCCAGCAGTACTTCAAACAGGGGCTATGGCTACACCTTC	CASSTSNRGYGYTF
TRBJ2-5	TRBD2	-	TRBV19	13	TGTGCCAGTAGTATAGAAAGGGGGACTAGCAAGGACTTC	CASSIERGTSKDF
TRBJ2-5	-	many	TRBV10-3	15	TGTGCCATCAGTGGCGGTACCGGGATTGCAGAGACCCAGTACTTC	CAISGGTGIAETQYF
TRBJ2-5	-	many	TRBV9	17	TGTGCCAGCAGCGTAGCGGAGACAGGATGGGACCAAGAGACCCAGTACTTC	CASSVAETGWDQETQYF
TRBJ1-4	-	-	TRBV27	14	TGTGCCAGCACCAGGGTTCCGGATAATGAAAAACTGTTTTTT	CASTRVPDNEKLFF
TRBJ1-2	-	-	TRBV15	15	TGTGCCACCAGCAATACGGGCTACGTCGATTATGGCTACACCTTC	CATSNTGYVDYGYTF
TRBJ1-5	-	many	TRBV7-9	15	TGTGCCAGCAGCTCTCTGGGTCAGGGGAATCAGCCCCAGCATTTT	CASSSLGQGNQPQHF